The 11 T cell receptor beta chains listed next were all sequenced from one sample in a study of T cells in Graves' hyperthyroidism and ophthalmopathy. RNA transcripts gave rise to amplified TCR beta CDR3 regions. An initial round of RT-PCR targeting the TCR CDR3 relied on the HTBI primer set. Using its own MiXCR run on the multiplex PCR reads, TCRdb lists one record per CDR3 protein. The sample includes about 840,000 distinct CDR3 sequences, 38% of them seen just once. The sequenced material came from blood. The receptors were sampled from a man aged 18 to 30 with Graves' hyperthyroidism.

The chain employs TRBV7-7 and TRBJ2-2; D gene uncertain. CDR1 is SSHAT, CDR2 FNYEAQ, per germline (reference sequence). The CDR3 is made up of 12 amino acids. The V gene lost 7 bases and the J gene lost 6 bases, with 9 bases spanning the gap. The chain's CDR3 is CASKQYSGELFF. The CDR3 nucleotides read TGTGCCAGCAAGCAGTACTCCGGGGAGCTGTTTTTT.

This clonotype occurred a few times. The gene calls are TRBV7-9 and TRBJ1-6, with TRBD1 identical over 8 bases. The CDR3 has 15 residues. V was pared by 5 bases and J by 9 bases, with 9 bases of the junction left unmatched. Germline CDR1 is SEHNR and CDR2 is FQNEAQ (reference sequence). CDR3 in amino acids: CASSALSRGLSPLHF. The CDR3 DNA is TGTGCCAGCAGCGCCCTCTCCAGGGGGCTTTCACCCCTCCACTTT.

CDR3 amino acids: CASSESTGGYQPQHF. The CDR3 DNA reads as TGTGCCAGCAGCGAGTCGACCGGGGGCTATCAGCCCCAGCATTTT. The rearrangement links TRBV7-9 to TRBJ1-5; D is perhaps TRBD1 (6 bases). V lost 5 bases and J 5 bases, leaving 16 bases between the germline ends. The CDR3 totals 15 residues. CDR1 is SEHNR, CDR2 FQNEAQ, per germline (reference sequence).

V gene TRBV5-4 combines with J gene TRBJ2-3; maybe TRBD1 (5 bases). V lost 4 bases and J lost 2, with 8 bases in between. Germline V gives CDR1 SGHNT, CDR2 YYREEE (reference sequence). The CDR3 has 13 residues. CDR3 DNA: TGTGCCAGCAGCGCGGACAACACAGATACGCAGTATTTT. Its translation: CASSADNTDTQYF. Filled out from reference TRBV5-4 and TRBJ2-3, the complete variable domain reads ETGVTQSPTHLIKTRGQQVTLRCSSQSGHNTVSWYQQALGQGPQFIFQYYREEENGRGNFPPRFSGLQFPNYSSELNVNALELDDSALYLCASSADNTDTQYFGPGTRLTVL.

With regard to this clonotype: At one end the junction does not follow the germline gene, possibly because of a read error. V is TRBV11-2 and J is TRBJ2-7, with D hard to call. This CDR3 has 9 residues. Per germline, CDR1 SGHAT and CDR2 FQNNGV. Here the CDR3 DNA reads TGTGCCAGCAGCTTGTGGTGTGTCTTC. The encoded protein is CASSLWCVF.

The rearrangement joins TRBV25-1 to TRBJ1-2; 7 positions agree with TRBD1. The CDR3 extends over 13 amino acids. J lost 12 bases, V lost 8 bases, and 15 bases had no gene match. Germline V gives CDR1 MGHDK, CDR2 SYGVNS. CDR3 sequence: CASQKEGARGHTF. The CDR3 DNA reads TGTGCCAGCCAGAAGGAGGGGGCGCGCGGCCACACCTTC.

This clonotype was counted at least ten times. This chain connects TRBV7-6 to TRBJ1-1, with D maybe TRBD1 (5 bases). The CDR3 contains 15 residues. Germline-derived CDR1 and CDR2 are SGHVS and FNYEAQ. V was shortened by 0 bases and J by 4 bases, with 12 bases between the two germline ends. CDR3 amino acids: CASSLAGGVSTEAFF. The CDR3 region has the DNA TGTGCCAGCAGCTTAGCGGGGGGGGTGAGCACTGAAGCTTTCTTT.

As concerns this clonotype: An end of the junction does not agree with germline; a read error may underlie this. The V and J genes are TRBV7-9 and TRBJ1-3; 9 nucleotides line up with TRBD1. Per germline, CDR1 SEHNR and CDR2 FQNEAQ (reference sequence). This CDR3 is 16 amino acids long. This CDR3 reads CASSQDWTGAGNTIYF. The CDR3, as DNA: TGCGCCAGCAGCCAAGATTGGACAGGGGCTGGAAACACCATATATTTT.

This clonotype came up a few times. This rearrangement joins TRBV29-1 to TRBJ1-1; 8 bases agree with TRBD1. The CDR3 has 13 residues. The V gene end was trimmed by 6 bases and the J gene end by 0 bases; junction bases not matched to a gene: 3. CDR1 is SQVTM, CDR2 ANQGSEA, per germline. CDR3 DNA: TGCAGCGTATTACAGGGGGTGAACACTGAAGCTTTCTTT. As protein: CSVLQGVNTEAFF.

Written as DNA, the CDR3 is TGTGCCAGCAGTTCGTGGGATCGCACCGGGGAGCTGTTTTTT. Amino acids: CASSSWDRTGELFF. The chain has TRBV12-3 or TRBV12-4 and TRBJ2-2; D call uncertain. This CDR3 region has 14 residues. The ends were cut back, 4 bases at V and 4 bases at J, with 10 bases in the middle.

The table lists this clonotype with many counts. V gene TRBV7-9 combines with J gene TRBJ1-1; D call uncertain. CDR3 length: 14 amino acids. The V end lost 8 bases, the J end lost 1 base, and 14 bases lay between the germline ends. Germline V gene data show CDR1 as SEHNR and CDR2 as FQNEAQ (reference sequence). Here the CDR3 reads CASSERAKNTEAFF. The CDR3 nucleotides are TGTGCCAGCTCCGAGAGGGCGAAGAACACTGAAGCTTTCTTT.